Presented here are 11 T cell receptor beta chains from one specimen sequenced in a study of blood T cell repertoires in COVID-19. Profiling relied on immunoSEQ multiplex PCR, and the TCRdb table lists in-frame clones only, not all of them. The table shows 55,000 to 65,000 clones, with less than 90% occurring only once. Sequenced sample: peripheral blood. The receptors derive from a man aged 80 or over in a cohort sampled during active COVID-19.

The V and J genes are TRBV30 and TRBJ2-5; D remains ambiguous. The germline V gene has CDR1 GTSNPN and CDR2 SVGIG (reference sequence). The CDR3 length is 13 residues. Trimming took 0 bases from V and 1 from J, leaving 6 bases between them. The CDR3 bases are TGTGCCTGGAGTGTACACGTCCAAGAGACCCAGTACTTC. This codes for CAWSVHVQETQYF.

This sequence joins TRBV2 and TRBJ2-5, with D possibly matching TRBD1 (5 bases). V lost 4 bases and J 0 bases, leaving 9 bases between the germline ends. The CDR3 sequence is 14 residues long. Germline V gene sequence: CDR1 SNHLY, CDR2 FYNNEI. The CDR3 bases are TGTGCCAGCAGTGGAACAGGCTACCAAGAGACCCAGTACTTC. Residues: CASSGTGYQETQYF.

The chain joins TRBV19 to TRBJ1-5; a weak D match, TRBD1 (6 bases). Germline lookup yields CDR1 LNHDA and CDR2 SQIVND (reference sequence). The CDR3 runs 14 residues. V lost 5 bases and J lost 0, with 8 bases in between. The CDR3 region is CASSPGASNQPQHF. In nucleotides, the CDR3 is TGTGCCAGTAGTCCAGGGGCTAGCAATCAGCCCCAGCATTTT.

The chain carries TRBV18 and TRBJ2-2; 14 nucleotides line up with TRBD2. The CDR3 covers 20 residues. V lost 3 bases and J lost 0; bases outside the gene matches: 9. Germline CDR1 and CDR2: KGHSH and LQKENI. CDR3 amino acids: CASSPLGLAGVLTNTGELFF. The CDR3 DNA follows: TGTGCCAGCTCACCTTTGGGACTAGCGGGAGTCCTAACGAACACCGGGGAGCTGTTTTTT.

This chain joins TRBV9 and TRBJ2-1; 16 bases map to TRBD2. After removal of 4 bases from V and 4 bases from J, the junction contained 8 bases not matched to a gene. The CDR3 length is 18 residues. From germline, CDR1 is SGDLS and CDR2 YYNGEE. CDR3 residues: CASSPPGLAGGGYNEQFF. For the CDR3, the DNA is TGTGCCAGCAGCCCCCCGGGACTAGCGGGGGGGGGATACAATGAGCAGTTCTTC.

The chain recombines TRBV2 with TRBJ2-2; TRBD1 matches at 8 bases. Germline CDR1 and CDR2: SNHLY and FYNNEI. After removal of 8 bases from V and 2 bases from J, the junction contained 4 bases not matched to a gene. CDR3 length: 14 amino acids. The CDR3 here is CASRTGPNTGELFF. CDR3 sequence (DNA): TGTGCCAGCCGGACAGGGCCAAACACCGGGGAGCTGTTTTTT.

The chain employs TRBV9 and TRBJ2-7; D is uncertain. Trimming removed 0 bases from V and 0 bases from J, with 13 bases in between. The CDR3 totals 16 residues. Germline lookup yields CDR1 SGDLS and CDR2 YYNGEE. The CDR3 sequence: CASSVGGSTSSYEQYF. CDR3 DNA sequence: TGTGCCAGCAGCGTAGGAGGTAGCACCAGCTCCTACGAGCAGTACTTC.

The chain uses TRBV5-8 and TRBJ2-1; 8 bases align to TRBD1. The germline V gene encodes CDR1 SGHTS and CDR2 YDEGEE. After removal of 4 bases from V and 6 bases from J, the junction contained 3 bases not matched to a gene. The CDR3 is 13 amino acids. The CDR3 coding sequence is TGTGCCAGCAGCCGAGACAGGGGCAATGAGCAGTTCTTC. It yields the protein CASSRDRGNEQFF.

The DNA of the CDR3 is TGTGCCAGCAGCTTCCACACAGGGGCGGGCACCGGGGAGCTGTTTTTT. This translates into CASSFHTGAGTGELFF. The rearrangement uses TRBV11-3 and TRBJ2-2; 7 bases are shared with TRBD1. This CDR3 contains 16 residues. Germline lookup yields CDR1 SGHNT and CDR2 YENEEA. Trimming removed 3 bases from V and 4 bases from J; junction bases left unmatched: 8. Looking up the rest from reference TRBV11-3 and TRBJ2-2 gives the full variable domain: EAGVVQSPRYKIIEKKQPVAFWCNPISGHNTLYWYLQNLGQGPELLIRYENEEAVDDSQLPKDRFSAERLKGVDSTLKIQPAELGDSAVYLCASSFHTGAGTGELFFGEGSRLTVL.

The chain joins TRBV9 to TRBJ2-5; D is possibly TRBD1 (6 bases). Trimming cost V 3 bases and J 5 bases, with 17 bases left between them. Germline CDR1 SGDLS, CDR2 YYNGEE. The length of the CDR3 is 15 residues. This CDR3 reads CASSAGGTRVETQYF. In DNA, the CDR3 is TGTGCCAGCAGCGCTGGGGGCACTCGGGTGGAGACCCAGTACTTC.

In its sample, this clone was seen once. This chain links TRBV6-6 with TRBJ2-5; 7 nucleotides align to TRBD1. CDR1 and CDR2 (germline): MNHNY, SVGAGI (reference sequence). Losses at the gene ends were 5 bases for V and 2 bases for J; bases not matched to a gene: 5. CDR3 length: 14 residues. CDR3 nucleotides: TGTGCCAGCAGTAGCCCGGGACAGCAAGAGACCCAGTACTTC. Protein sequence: CASSSPGQQETQYF.